This T cell receptor beta chain originates from a study of radiotherapy plus CTLA-4 blockade in lung cancer. Study in general: Overall, 18% of patients showed an objective response, while approximately 28% attained disease control.

Trimming took off 1 base at V and 0 bases at J, with 20 bases between the two ends. CDR1 SGHNT and CDR2 YENEEA come from the germline V gene. The CDR3 consists of 19 residues. In the case of this clone: No antigen is known for it.

Study-level findings and limits: In blood, after radiotherapy plus ipilimumab, tumor-derived TCR clones expanded.

Assay used: immunoSEQ multiplex PCR; TCRdb lists only in-frame clones, some missing. The data hold some 110,000 clones, with more than 75% observed a single time. The rearrangement links TRBV11-3 to TRBJ2-3; tentative D call: TRBD1 (6 bases). The sample in question was peripheral blood, obtained from a patient treated with radiotherapy plus ipilimumab. The TCR comes from a human donor with non-small cell lung cancer that progressed on radiotherapy plus ipilimumab. Some clones in this sample may be carry-over from other donors' samples. In nucleotides, the CDR3 is TGTGCCAGCAGCTTAGGGTGGGCTGCGGACAGCCTTAGCACAGATACGCAGTATTTT. Translated: CASSLGWAADSLSTDTQYF. Full variable domain (missing parts from reference TRBV11-3 and TRBJ2-3): EAGVVQSPRYKIIEKKQPVAFWCNPISGHNTLYWYLQNLGQGPELLIRYENEEAVDDSQLPKDRFSAERLKGVDSTLKIQPAELGDSAVYLCASSLGWAADSLSTDTQYFGPGTRLTVL.